Below, 15 T cell receptor beta chains from the same sample are listed, as sequenced in a study of T-cell reconstitution after alpha-beta-depleted transplantation in children. Researchers prepared the TCRbeta library using unique molecular identifiers, the study reports. One entry per CDR3 protein, called by TCRdb with MiXCR from the PCR reads. The table lists around 360,000 distinct CDR3 sequences, 10% to 13% of them singletons, with under 3% in the top ten. The sample consisted of PBMCs from the stem cell graft donor, taken from the stem cell graft. The receptor source for this set is a human donor who donated a stem cell graft to a child with acute lymphoblastic leukemia.

This clonotype was detected only a few times. The chain couples TRBV28 to TRBJ2-1; perhaps TRBD1 as D (6 bases). Germline CDR1 is MDHEN and CDR2 is SYDVKM. V lost 3 bases and J lost 0, with 15 bases in between. This CDR3 is built from 17 residues. The CDR3 reads CASSFVSGANSYNEQFF. The CDR3 nucleotides read TGTGCCAGCAGTTTCGTGTCAGGGGCTAACTCCTACAATGAGCAGTTCTTC.

On this clonotype: One end of the junction is discordant with germline, which a read error may explain. The J gene is TRBJ2-1, the V gene TRBV10-1; TRBD2 matches 7 bases. Looked up from germline, CDR1 is WNHNN and CDR2 is SYGVQD (reference sequence). This CDR3 has 14 residues. CDR3 nucleotides: TGCGCCAGCAGCGAATCTAGCGGATACAGTGAGCAGTTCTTC. Encoded protein: CASSESSGYSEQFF.

This clonotype has a handful of counts. The chain carries TRBV10-3 and TRBJ2-3, with D unresolved. This CDR3 has 12 residues. CDR1 is ENHRY and CDR2 is SYGVKD in the germline V gene. V was trimmed by 5 bases and J by 3 bases, leaving 6 bases between them. CDR3 bases: TGTGCCATCAGTTCCTTTACAGATACGCAGTATTTT. Its protein product is CAISSFTDTQYF.

The V call is TRBV5-1, the J call TRBJ1-3; possible D gene TRBD1, 6 bases. The V gene lost 5 bases and the J gene lost 0 bases, with 12 bases spanning the gap. Germline CDR1 and CDR2: SGHRS and YFSETQ. This CDR3 has 15 residues. The DNA for the CDR3 is TGCGCCAGCAGACCAGGGGTTGCCTCTGGAAACACCATATATTTT. Amino acid sequence: CASRPGVASGNTIYF.

This clonotype has a handful of counts. The chain is built from TRBV28 and TRBJ1-5; the match to TRBD1 covers 7 bases. Germline CDR1 MDHEN, CDR2 SYDVKM. The trim removed 6 bases at V and 3 bases at J, leaving 5 bases unmatched. CDR3 length: 14 amino acids. The CDR3 sequence: CASRWTGNNQPQHF. Here the CDR3 DNA reads TGTGCCAGCAGATGGACAGGAAACAATCAGCCCCAGCATTTT.

There are a few counts of this clonotype. The chain recombines TRBV5-6 with TRBJ2-7, with 16 bases that match TRBD2. Trimming cost V 3 bases and J 4 bases; bases outside gene matches: 10. CDR3 size: 18 residues. The germline V gene has CDR1 SGHDT and CDR2 YYEEEE. CDR3 sequence: CASSSTGLAGGNAYEQYF. CDR3 bases: TGTGCCAGCAGCTCGACGGGACTAGCGGGAGGGAACGCATACGAGCAGTACTTC. Full variable domain (rest looked up from reference TRBV5-6 and TRBJ2-7): DAGVTQSPTHLIKTRGQQVTLRCSPKSGHDTVSWYQQALGQGPQFIFQYYEEEERQRGNFPDRFSGHQFPNYSSELNVNALLLGDSALYLCASSSTGLAGGNAYEQYFGPGTRLTVT.

This chain connects TRBV11-2 to TRBJ1-2, with 11 positions matching TRBD1. The CDR3 sequence is 16 residues long. Trimming removed 4 bases from V and 2 bases from J; junction bases left unmatched: 6. CDR1 is SGHAT and CDR2 is FQNNGV in the germline V gene. Here the CDR3 DNA reads TGTGCCAGCAGCTCGTGGACAGGGGGCTTCAACTATGGCTACACCTTC. Protein: CASSSWTGGFNYGYTF. The full variable domain, rest sourced from reference TRBV11-2 and TRBJ1-2, is EAGVAQSPRYKIIEKRQSVAFWCNPISGHATLYWYQQILGQGPKLLIQFQNNGVVDDSQLPKDRFSAERLKGVDSTLKIQPAKLEDSAVYLCASSSWTGGFNYGYTFGSGTRLTVV.

This clonotype was observed at least ten times. V is TRBV7-6 and J is TRBJ2-5; TRBD1 is a possible D gene (6 bases). V was cut by 3 bases and J by 1 base, with 15 bases left in between. The CDR3 loop spans 16 amino acids. Germline V lookup: CDR1 SGHVS, CDR2 FNYEAQ. This CDR3 is CASSLTGQYIQETQYF. For the CDR3, the DNA is TGTGCCAGCAGCTTGACCGGACAGTACATCCAAGAGACCCAGTACTTC.

The table lists this clonotype with many counts. The V gene is TRBV14, the J gene TRBJ2-7; 9 nucleotides line up with TRBD1. Germline CDR1 and CDR2: SGHDN and FVKESK. The CDR3 has 15 amino acids. The V gene end was trimmed by 3 bases and the J gene end by 0 bases; junction bases not matched to a gene: 3. In DNA, the CDR3 is TGTGCCAGCAGCCACGTGGACAGGGGCTCCTACGAGCAGTACTTC. Its translation: CASSHVDRGSYEQYF.

This clonotype was detected a few times. The chain combines TRBV20-1 with TRBJ2-1; TRBD2 aligns across 10 bases. Per germline, CDR1 DFQATT and CDR2 SNEGSKA (reference sequence). Trimming cost V 0 bases and J 8 bases; bases outside gene matches: 7. CDR3 length equals 15 residues. The CDR3 nucleotides read TGCAGTGCTAGAGATGGGGCTAGCGGGAGCCATGAGCAGTTCTTC. Translating gives CSARDGASGSHEQFF.

This rearrangement joins TRBV7-8 to TRBJ2-1; 7 positions agree with TRBD2. V lost 5 bases and J lost 8; bases outside the gene matches: 6. Germline V gene sequence: CDR1 SGHVS, CDR2 FQNEAQ. The CDR3 covers 13 residues. CDR3 region: CASSNRLAHEQFF. DNA for the CDR3: TGTGCCAGCAGCAACCGACTAGCCCATGAGCAGTTCTTC.

This clonotype was counted a few times. The chain employs TRBV11-2 and TRBJ2-7; D may be TRBD2 (6 bases). Germline CDR1 and CDR2: SGHAT and FQNNGV. The V end lost 2 bases, the J end lost 3 bases, and 11 bases lay between the germline ends. The CDR3 covers 14 residues. This CDR3 reads CASSLTGLYYEQYF. DNA for the CDR3: TGTGCCAGCAGCTTAACGGGACTCTACTACGAGCAGTACTTC.

The chain joins TRBV6-5 to TRBJ1-2, with a tentative D call TRBD1 (6 bases). The germline V gene encodes CDR1 MNHEY and CDR2 SVGAGI. The germline V and J ends were trimmed by 3 bases and 5 bases, with 10 bases remaining between them. The CDR3 length is 13 residues. Here the CDR3 DNA reads TGTGCCAGCAGTTATACAGGGACATATGGCTACACCTTC. Translation gives CASSYTGTYGYTF.

This clonotype was counted at least ten times. V usage is TRBV4-3 and J usage is TRBJ2-5; 7 bases match TRBD1. Germline V gene lookup returns CDR1 LGHNA and CDR2 YSLEER. V gave up 0 bases and J gave up 5 bases; unmatched junction bases: 9. The CDR3 extends over 16 amino acids. CDR3 sequence (DNA): TGCGCCAGCAGCCAAGAAAAAACAGGGGTGGAGGAGACCCAGTACTTC. The encoded protein is CASSQEKTGVEETQYF.

This clonotype was seen a few times. The rearrangement links TRBV6-5 to TRBJ1-6, with TRBD1 matching over 9 bases. V was pared by 5 bases and J by 7 bases, with 15 bases of the junction left unmatched. CDR1 and CDR2 (germline): MNHEY, SVGAGI. This CDR3 is 18 amino acids long. DNA for the CDR3: TGTGCCAGCAGTAACAGTCCGGGACAGGGACGCCAGAATTCACCCCTCCACTTT. The encoded protein is CASSNSPGQGRQNSPLHF.